This T cell receptor (beta chain) derives from a study of CD8 T cells in ankylosing spondylitis. Overall study findings and caveats: Disease-linked clones bore a CD8+ phenotype and were relatively rare in peripheral blood. Typical of ankylosing spondylitis blood, it appeared, was a TCR beta motif of roughly eight highly homologous variants.

Remarks on this clonotype: Its antigen is not known.

With molecular barcodes, quantitative 5'-RACE was used to make the TCR beta libraries. TCRdb ran MiXCR on the 5' RACE reads and lists one entry per CDR3 protein. The table lists some 200,000 distinct CDR3 sequences, 9.5% to 15% of them singletons. Germline V gene data show CDR1 as SGHVS and CDR2 as FNYEAQ. The CDR3 extends over 16 amino acids. The V end lost 5 bases, the J end lost 4 bases, and 20 bases lay between the germline ends. Input material: blood, either unsorted or a sorted T cell fraction (not recorded which). This chain connects TRBV7-6 to TRBJ1-1, with D uncertain. The source is a male donor with ankylosing spondylitis or in good health (not recorded which). CDR3 nucleotide sequence: TGTGCCAGCAGCCAAGAGTATCCGGGGAGCGGCACTGAAGCTTTCTTT. Encoded protein: CASSQEYPGSGTEAFF. Complete variable domain (other parts from reference TRBV7-6 and TRBJ1-1): GAGVSQSPRYKVTKRGQDVALRCDPISGHVSLYWYRQALGQGPEFLTYFNYEAQQDKSGLPNDRFSAERPEGSISTLTIQRTEQRDSAMYRCASSQEYPGSGTEAFFGQGTRLTVV.